This record covers a single T cell receptor beta chain. Its specificity is not known. This sample was included in a study of cytomegalovirus exposure and HLA in healthy donors. The PCR contained 60 Vbeta and 13 Jbeta primers. TCRdb keeps only in-frame clones here, not all; method: immunoSEQ multiplex PCR. The sample yields 150,000 to 200,000 clones, 71% seen once. Study results and limitations: Later analysis associated a missense DCLRE1C variant with TCR beta V- and J-gene trimming. The authors later found HLA-associated TCR beta chains more clonally expanded than equally common others.

This CDR3 has 13 residues. Germline V gives CDR1 SGHAT, CDR2 FQDESV (reference sequence). The V segment lost 7 bases and the J segment 3 bases; nucleotides outside the gene matches: 3. This chain joins TRBV11-1 and TRBJ1-1; 9 bases map to TRBD1. The sequenced sample consisted of PBMCs. The sequence derives from a girl aged 10 to 17 in good health and CMV-seronegative. The CDR3 DNA reads TGTGCCAGCACTAGGGACAGGGACACTGAAGCTTTCTTT. Protein: CASTRDRDTEAFF.